These 5 T cell receptor beta chains were sequenced from one sample in a study of regulatory T cells in long-lasting Graves disease. To make TCR beta libraries, researchers used iRepertoire HTBI primers and Arm-PCR of CDR3 regions. TCRdb reprocessed the multiplex PCR reads with MiXCR, giving one entry per CDR3 protein. The data show more than 450,000 distinct CDR3 sequences, around 15% seen once. Indicated time point: newly diagnosed GD, antithyroid drugs for less than 3 months. Isolated PBMC RNA provided the starting material for the TCR library. The same data also went into a second study, on T cells in Graves' hyperthyroidism and ophthalmopathy.

The starting material was peripheral blood mononuclear cells (PBMCs), obtained at new diagnosis, from a patient treated with antithyroid drugs. All receptors come from a man aged 40-55 years with Graves disease.

The chain is built from TRBV7-9 and TRBJ2-1, with D perhaps TRBD1 (5 bases). Germline V lookup: CDR1 SEHNR, CDR2 FQNEAQ (reference sequence). The ends were cut back, 3 bases at V and 10 bases at J, with 16 bases in the middle. The CDR3 is made up of 14 amino acids. The CDR3 sequence is CASSFQGDGREQFF. The CDR3 DNA is TGTGCCAGCAGCTTTCAAGGGGATGGGCGGGAGCAGTTCTTC.

In the case of this clonotype: A read error is possible here, since a much larger clone lies one base away. V gene TRBV27 combines with J gene TRBJ2-5; 8 bases fit TRBD1. Germline CDR1 reads MNHEY; CDR2 reads SMNVEV (reference sequence). The CDR3 consists of 14 residues. After removal of 4 bases from V and 1 base from J, the junction contained 2 bases not matched to a gene. CDR3 sequence (DNA): TGTGCCAGCAGTTACGGACAGGGCCAAGAGACCCAGTACTTC. Its translation: CASSYGQGQETQYF.

There are many counts of this clonotype. The chain carries TRBV20-1 and TRBJ2-7, with a weak D call TRBD1 (6 bases). This CDR3 comprises 14 residues. The germline V gene encodes CDR1 DFQATT and CDR2 SNEGSKA (reference sequence). Trimming pared 3 bases from V and 2 bases from J, leaving 14 bases between. Here the CDR3 reads CSARDSINPYEQYF. CDR3 DNA: TGCAGTGCTAGGGACAGCATAAATCCCTACGAGCAGTACTTC.

This clonotype turned up a few times. The chain combines TRBV4-1 with TRBJ2-4, with D uncertain. The length of the CDR3 is 17 residues. Germline values: CDR1 MGHRA, CDR2 YSYEKL. V was pared by 1 base and J by 0 bases, with 13 bases between. CDR3 loop: CASSQVGQALAKNIQYF. The CDR3 DNA sequence: TGCGCCAGCAGCCAAGTAGGGCAGGCCTTAGCCAAAAACATTCAGTACTTC.

The chain carries TRBV2 and TRBJ1-5, with D perhaps matching TRBD1 (5 bases). Trimming left V 1 base short and J 1 base short, with 11 bases between. Germline assignment: CDR1 SNHLY and CDR2 FYNNEI. The length of the CDR3 is 16 residues. The CDR3 sequence is CASSEGVGDSNQPQHF. The CDR3 DNA is TGTGCCAGCAGTGAAGGGGTTGGGGACAGCAATCAGCCCCAGCATTTT. Using reference TRBV2 and TRBJ1-5 for the parts outside the CDR3, the full variable domain is EPEVTQTPSHQVTQMGQEVILRCVPISNHLYFYWYRQILGQKVEFLVSFYNNEISEKSEIFDDQFSVERPDGSNFTLKIRSTKLEDSAMYFCASSEGVGDSNQPQHFGDGTRLSIL.